The clone carrying this T cell receptor beta chain was observed a handful of times. Antigen: not known. In germline, CDR1 is MNHEY, CDR2 SMNVEV (reference sequence). CDR3 length equals 13 residues. Deletions cut 7 bases from V and 1 base from J, with 10 bases between. TCRdb reprocessed the RACE reads via MiXCR and lists one record per CDR3 protein. Among 75,000 to 100,000 distinct CDR3 sequences, over 7.5% were seen once, and the ten largest hold about 2%. Time point in this sample: patch test 2, 6 weeks after DPC sensitization. Treatment indicated: therapeutic diphenylcyclopropenone sensitization with weekly scalp DPC. Venepuncture was done earlier than the placement of each patch test. Sample donors consisted of patients with alopecia, aged 18 to 70 years, who were suitable for DPC. This sample was taken from a study of human T cells and chemical hapten exposure. Study outcomes and limitations: Donor immune responses may differ from healthy people's, since all donors had alopecia. The formation of large CDR3 similarity clusters by expanded TCRs significantly exceeded that of controls.

The origin of this receptor is a woman in her thirties or forties with alopecia areata. Some clones in this sample may be carry-over from other donors' samples. The sample consisted of whole blood, taken in connection with sensitization to the hapten diphenylcyclopropenone (DPC). The rearrangement joins TRBV27 to TRBJ1-1; D is uncertain. The CDR3 DNA is TGTGCCAGCATCGGGTATACGAACACTGAAGCTTTCTTT. Amino acids: CASIGYTNTEAFF.